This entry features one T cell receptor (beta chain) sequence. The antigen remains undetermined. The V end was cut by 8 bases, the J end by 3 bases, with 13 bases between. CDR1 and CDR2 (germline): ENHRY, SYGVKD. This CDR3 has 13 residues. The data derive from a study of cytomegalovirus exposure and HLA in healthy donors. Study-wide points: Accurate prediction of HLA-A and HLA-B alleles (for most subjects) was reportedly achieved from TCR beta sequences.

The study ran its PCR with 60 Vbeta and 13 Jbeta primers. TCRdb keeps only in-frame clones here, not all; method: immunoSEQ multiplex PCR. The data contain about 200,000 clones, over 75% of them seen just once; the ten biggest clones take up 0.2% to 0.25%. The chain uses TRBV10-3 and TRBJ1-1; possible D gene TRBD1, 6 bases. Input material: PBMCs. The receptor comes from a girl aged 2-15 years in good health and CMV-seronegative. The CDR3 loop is CAIGTSGDTEAFF. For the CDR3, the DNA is TGTGCCATCGGGACAAGTGGGGACACTGAAGCTTTCTTT.